This is a list of T cell receptor beta chains from one sample in a study of T cells in Graves' hyperthyroidism and ophthalmopathy. From the multiplex PCR reads, TCRdb called clonotypes with MiXCR, one entry per CDR3 protein. The repertoire holds about 210,000 distinct CDR3 sequences, about 18% seen once, with around two fifths in the top ten. Material for sequencing was blood. The receptor set was obtained from a man aged 40-55 years with Graves' hyperthyroidism. The CDR3 runs from the conserved cysteine through the conserved F or W. D genes are given only for firm matches. Not all rows give a size; the values are once, few, many and, for expanded clones, a class.

size	length	D	V	J	CDR3	DNA
many	16	TRBD1	TRBV5-6	TRBJ1-5	CASSRYGTGFNQPQHF	TGTGCCAGCAGCCGATACGGGACAGGGTTCAATCAGCCCCAGCATTTT
.	12	.	TRBV25-1	TRBJ2-3	CASSESWDTQYF	TGTGCCAGCAGTGAATCGTGGGATACGCAGTATTTT
many	14	.	TRBV2	TRBJ1-1	CASREGQANTEAFF	TGTGCCAGCAGGGAGGGACAAGCGAACACTGAAGCTTTCTTT
many	14	TRBD2	TRBV20-1	TRBJ2-1	CSAPRLAGLDEQFF	TGCAGTGCTCCAAGACTAGCGGGGTTAGATGAGCAGTTCTTC
few	12	.	TRBV7-8	TRBJ1-5	CASSHVGQPQHF	TGTGCCAGCAGCCACGTGGGGCAGCCCCAGCATTTT
few	14	.	TRBV9	TRBJ2-5	CASSVSGGQETQYF	TGTGCCAGCAGCGTTAGCGGTGGGCAAGAGACCCAGTACTTC
many	14	.	TRBV11-3	TRBJ2-1	CASSLLRDANEQFF	TGTGCCAGCAGCCTCCTGAGGGACGCAAATGAGCAGTTCTTC
many	16	TRBD2	TRBV20-1	TRBJ2-7	CSASRGLAGGPYEQYF	TGCAGTGCTAGCCGGGGGCTAGCGGGGGGGCCCTACGAGCAGTACTTC
many	14	.	TRBV6-8	TRBJ1-5	CASLGGNSNQPQHF	TGTGCCAGCTTGGGGGGGAATAGCAATCAGCCCCAGCATTTT
few	15	TRBD2	TRBV7-6	TRBJ2-7	CTSSLMGGEGYEQYF	TGTACCAGCAGCTTAATGGGTGGGGAGGGATACGAGCAGTACTTC
.	16	.	TRBV9	TRBJ1-4	CASSVGWGQTNEKLFF	TGTGCCAGCAGCGTAGGATGGGGGCAGACTAATGAAAAACTGTTTTTT
many	14	TRBD2	TRBV3-1	TRBJ2-7	CASSHSGGADEQYF	TGTGCCAGCAGCCACAGCGGGGGAGCGGACGAGCAGTACTTC
few	16	.	TRBV13	TRBJ2-3	CASSPPSLLSTDTQYF	TGTGCCAGCAGCCCCCCCTCACTTCTAAGCACAGATACGCAGTATTTT
.	15	TRBD1	TRBV5-5	TRBJ1-2	CASSLAGTVNYGYTF	TGTGCCAGCAGCTTGGCCGGGACAGTAAACTATGGCTACACCTTC
many	15	.	TRBV2	TRBJ1-2	CASTGPVGSNYGYTF	TGTGCCAGCACGGGCCCGGTCGGGTCTAACTATGGCTACACCTTC
many	13	.	TRBV11-1	TRBJ1-2	CASSLAGLYGYTF	TGTGCCAGCAGCTTAGCGGGGCTCTATGGCTACACCTTC
.	15	TRBD1	TRBV19	TRBJ2-5	CASSKQGQRGETQYF	TGTGCCAGTAGTAAACAGGGGCAGCGTGGGGAGACCCAGTACTTC
.	12	.	TRBV10-3	TRBJ1-1	CAITQGGTEAFF	TGTGCCATCACTCAGGGTGGGACTGAAGCTTTCTTT
many	16	.	TRBV7-2	TRBJ2-1	CASSPPTGLSYNEQFF	TGTGCCAGCAGCCCACCAACGGGCCTCTCCTACAATGAGCAGTTCTTC
.	12	.	TRBV28	TRBJ2-7	CASSFGRNEQYF	TGTGCCAGCAGTTTCGGCAGAAACGAGCAGTACTTC
many	12	.	TRBV11-3	TRBJ2-1	CASSQRVDEQFF	TGTGCCAGCAGCCAGCGGGTGGATGAGCAGTTCTTC
few	14	.	TRBV20-1	TRBJ2-7	CSATPGGFLNEQYF	TGCAGTGCCACCCCCGGCGGGTTCCTGAACGAGCAGTACTTC
few	16	.	TRBV4-2	TRBJ2-2	CASSQGVLRSTGELFF	TGTGCCAGCAGCCAAGGGGTGTTGCGGAGCACCGGGGAGCTGTTTTTT
many	15	TRBD1	TRBV20-1	TRBJ1-5	CSARKPGQGVEPQHF	TGCAGTGCCCGGAAGCCGGGACAGGGGGTAGAGCCCCAGCATTTT
.	16	.	TRBV24-1	TRBJ2-1	CATSDPHGRGLNEQFF	TGTGCCACCAGTGATCCCCACGGACGGGGTTTGAATGAGCAGTTCTTC
many	15	TRBD1	TRBV20-1	TRBJ2-5	CSATNPGQGRETQYF	TGCAGTGCTACCAATCCGGGACAGGGAAGGGAGACCCAGTACTTC
.	14	.	TRBV9	TRBJ2-5	CASSKTGLQETQYF	TGTGCCAGCAGCAAGACGGGTCTCCAAGAGACCCAGTACTTC
.	12	.	TRBV12-3/TRBV12-4	TRBJ2-7	CASSREVYEQYF	TGTGCCAGCAGTAGGGAAGTCTACGAGCAGTACTTC
.	15	.	TRBV25-1	TRBJ2-2	CASSEMTGETGELFF	TGTGCCAGCAGTGAGATGACAGGAGAAACCGGGGAGCTGTTTTTT
.	15	TRBD2	TRBV24-1	TRBJ2-1	CATSEPGLAYNEQFF	TGTGCCACCAGTGAACCGGGACTAGCCTACAATGAGCAGTTCTTC
many	12	.	TRBV20-1	TRBJ1-2	CSASPVSYGYTF	TGCAGTGCTAGCCCTGTATCCTATGGCTACACCTTC
.	15	.	TRBV12-3/TRBV12-4	TRBJ1-1	CASSFSNREGTEAFF	TGTGCCAGCAGTTTTAGCAACCGGGAAGGGACTGAAGCTTTCTTT
many	18	TRBD1	TRBV27	TRBJ1-2	CASSLLGQEGQDNYGYTF	TGTGCCAGCAGTTTACTCGGCCAAGAAGGACAGGATAACTATGGCTACACCTTC
few	14	.	TRBV6-1	TRBJ1-2	CASSQGRTVYGYTF	TGTGCCAGCAGTCAGGGAAGGACCGTCTATGGCTACACCTTC
many	15	.	TRBV28	TRBJ2-2	CASSHPKGFTGELFF	TGTGCCAGCAGTCACCCCAAAGGATTCACCGGGGAGCTGTTTTTT
many	15	.	TRBV3-1	TRBJ2-2	CASSHRTANTGELFF	TGTGCCAGCAGTCACCGGACAGCGAACACCGGGGAGCTGTTTTTT
many	15	.	TRBV7-2	TRBJ1-2	CASSLVVAQGYGYTF	TGTGCCAGCAGCTTAGTTGTGGCTCAGGGCTATGGCTACACCTTC
many	14	TRBD1	TRBV20-1	TRBJ1-5	CSALTGAADQPQHF	TGCAGTGCCCTAACAGGGGCAGCGGATCAGCCCCAGCATTTT
many	16	.	TRBV15	TRBJ2-7	CATSRDIRQGSYEQYF	TGTGCCACCAGCAGAGATATCAGGCAGGGATCCTACGAGCAGTACTTC
.	15	.	TRBV7-9	TRBJ1-4	CASSPGGGGRGKLFF	TGTGCCAGCAGCCCAGGCGGGGGAGGGCGGGGAAAACTGTTTTTT
many	13	.	TRBV11-3	TRBJ2-5	CASSLNGKETQYF	TGTGCCAGCAGCTTAAATGGGAAAGAGACCCAGTACTTC
many	12	.	TRBV28	TRBJ1-2	CASSPKNYGYTF	TGTGCCAGCAGTCCCAAAAACTATGGCTACACCTTC
many	17	.	TRBV18	TRBJ1-1	CASSPRTATRNIAEAFF	TGTGCCAGCTCACCACGGACGGCCACAAGAAATATCGCTGAAGCTTTCTTT
.	16	TRBD1	TRBV28	TRBJ1-4	CASSLIGTGGGEKLFF	TGTGCCAGCAGCCTTATCGGGACAGGGGGCGGCGAAAAACTGTTTTTT
.	15	.	TRBV7-2	TRBJ2-5	CASSIIGQPVETQYF	TGTGCCAGCAGTATTATCGGACAGCCTGTGGAGACCCAGTACTTC
many	14	.	TRBV3-1	TRBJ2-7	CASSQGWDSYEQYF	TGTGCCAGCAGCCAAGGATGGGACTCCTACGAGCAGTACTTC
.	14	.	TRBV3-1	TRBJ1-1	CASRPSLENTEAFF	TGTGCCAGCAGGCCCAGTTTGGAAAACACTGAAGCTTTCTTT
many	16	.	TRBV20-1	TRBJ2-1	CSAREARGDSYNEQFF	TGCAGTGCTAGAGAGGCAAGGGGGGACTCCTACAATGAGCAGTTCTTC
many	16	.	TRBV5-1	TRBJ2-2	CASSPERTANTGELFF	TGCGCCAGCAGCCCCGAAAGGACAGCGAACACCGGGGAGCTGTTTTTT
many	14	TRBD1	TRBV11-2	TRBJ1-2	CASSPGGGGYGYTF	TGTGCCAGCAGCCCAGGGGGTGGAGGCTATGGCTACACCTTC
few	12	.	TRBV6-1	TRBJ1-2	CATMVEGSGYTF	TGTGCCACGATGGTGGAGGGGTCTGGCTACACCTTC
many	13	TRBD1	TRBV11-2	TRBJ2-3	CASSLATGITQYF	TGTGCCAGCAGCCTGGCGACAGGGATCACGCAGTATTTT
.	12	.	TRBV10-3	TRBJ1-1	CATQTGNTEAFF	TGTGCCACCCAGACAGGGAACACTGAAGCTTTCTTT
many	15	.	TRBV2	TRBJ2-7	CASSAQGSSGHEQYF	TGTGCCAGCAGCGCCCAAGGGTCCTCAGGCCACGAGCAGTACTTC
.	21	.	TRBV12-3/TRBV12-4	TRBJ2-7	CASSFYICSAEDRLNSYEQYF	.
few	13	.	TRBV4-3	TRBJ2-7	CASSQAGQGGQYF	TGCGCCAGCAGCCAAGCAGGACAAGGTGGGCAGTACTTC
many	12	.	TRBV6-1	TRBJ1-1	CASSGLGTEAFF	TGTGCCAGCAGCGGACTCGGCACTGAAGCTTTCTTT
many	13	.	TRBV27	TRBJ2-5	CASSLVSQETQYF	TGTGCCAGCAGTTTAGTGAGCCAAGAGACCCAGTACTTC
.	13	.	TRBV7-2	TRBJ1-4	CASSFEAPGKLFF	TGTGCCAGCAGCTTCGAGGCTCCGGGAAAACTGTTTTTT